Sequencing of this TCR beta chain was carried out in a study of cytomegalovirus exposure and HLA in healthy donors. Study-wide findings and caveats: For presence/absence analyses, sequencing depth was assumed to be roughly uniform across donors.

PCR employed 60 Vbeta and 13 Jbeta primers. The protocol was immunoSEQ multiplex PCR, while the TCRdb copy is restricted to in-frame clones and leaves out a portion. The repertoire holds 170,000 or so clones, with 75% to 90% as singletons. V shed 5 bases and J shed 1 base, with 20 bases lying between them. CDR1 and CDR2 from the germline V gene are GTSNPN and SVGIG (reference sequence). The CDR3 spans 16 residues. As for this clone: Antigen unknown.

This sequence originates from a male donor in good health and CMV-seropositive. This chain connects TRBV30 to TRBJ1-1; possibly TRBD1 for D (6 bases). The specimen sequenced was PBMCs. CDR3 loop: CAWGDRPGYWNTEAFF. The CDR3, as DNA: TGTGCCTGGGGTGACAGGCCGGGTTACTGGAACACTGAAGCTTTCTTT.